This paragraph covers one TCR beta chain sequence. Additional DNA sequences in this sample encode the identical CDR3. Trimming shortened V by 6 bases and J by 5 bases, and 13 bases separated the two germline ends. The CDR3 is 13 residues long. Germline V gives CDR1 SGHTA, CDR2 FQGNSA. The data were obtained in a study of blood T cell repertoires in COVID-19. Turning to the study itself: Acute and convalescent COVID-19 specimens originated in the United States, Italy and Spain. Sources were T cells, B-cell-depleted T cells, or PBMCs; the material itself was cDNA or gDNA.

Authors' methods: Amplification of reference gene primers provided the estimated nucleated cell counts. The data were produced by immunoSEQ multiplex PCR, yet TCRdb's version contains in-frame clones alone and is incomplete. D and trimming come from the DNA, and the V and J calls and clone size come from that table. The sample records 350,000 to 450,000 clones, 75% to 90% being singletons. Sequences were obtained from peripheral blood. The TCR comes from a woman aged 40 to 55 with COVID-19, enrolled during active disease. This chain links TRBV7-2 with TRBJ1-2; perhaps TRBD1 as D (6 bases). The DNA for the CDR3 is TGTGCCAGCAGTTCTGGGCAGGGGTATGGCTACACCTTC. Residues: CASSSGQGYGYTF.